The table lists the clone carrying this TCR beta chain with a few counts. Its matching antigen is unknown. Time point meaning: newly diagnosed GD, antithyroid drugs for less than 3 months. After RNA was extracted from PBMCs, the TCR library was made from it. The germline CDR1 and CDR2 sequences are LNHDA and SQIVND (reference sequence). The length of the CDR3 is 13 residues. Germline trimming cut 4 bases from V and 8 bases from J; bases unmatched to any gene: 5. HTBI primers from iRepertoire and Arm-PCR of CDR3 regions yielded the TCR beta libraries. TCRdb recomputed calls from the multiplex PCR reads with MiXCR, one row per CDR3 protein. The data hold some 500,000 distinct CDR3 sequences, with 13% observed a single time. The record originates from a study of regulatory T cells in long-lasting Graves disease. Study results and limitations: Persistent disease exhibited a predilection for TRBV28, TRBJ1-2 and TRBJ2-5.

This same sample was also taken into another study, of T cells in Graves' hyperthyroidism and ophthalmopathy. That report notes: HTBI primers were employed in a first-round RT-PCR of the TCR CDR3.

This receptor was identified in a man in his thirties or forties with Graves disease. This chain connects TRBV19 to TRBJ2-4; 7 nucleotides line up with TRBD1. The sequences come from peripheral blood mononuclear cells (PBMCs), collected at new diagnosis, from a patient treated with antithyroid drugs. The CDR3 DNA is TGTGCCAGTAGTAATAGGGGGCTCGACATTCAGTACTTC. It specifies CASSNRGLDIQYF. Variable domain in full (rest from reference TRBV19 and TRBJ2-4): DGGITQSPKYLFRKEGQNVTLSCEQNLNHDAMYWYRQDPGQGLRLIYYSQIVNDFQKGDIAEGYSVSREKKESFPLTVTSAQKNPTAFYLCASSNRGLDIQYFGAGTRLSVL.